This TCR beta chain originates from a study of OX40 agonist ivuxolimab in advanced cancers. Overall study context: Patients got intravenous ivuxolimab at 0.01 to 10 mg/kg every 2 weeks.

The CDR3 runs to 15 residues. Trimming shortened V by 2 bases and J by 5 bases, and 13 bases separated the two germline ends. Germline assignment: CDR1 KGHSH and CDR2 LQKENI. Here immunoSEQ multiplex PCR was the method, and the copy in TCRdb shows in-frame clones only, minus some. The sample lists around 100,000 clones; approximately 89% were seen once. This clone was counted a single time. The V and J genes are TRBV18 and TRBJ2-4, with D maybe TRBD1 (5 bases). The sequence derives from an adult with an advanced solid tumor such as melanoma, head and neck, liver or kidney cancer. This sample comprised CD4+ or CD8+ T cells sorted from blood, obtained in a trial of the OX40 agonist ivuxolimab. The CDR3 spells CASSPIQGTQNIQYF. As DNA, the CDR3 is TGTGCCAGCTCACCAATTCAGGGTACCCAAAACATTCAGTACTTC.